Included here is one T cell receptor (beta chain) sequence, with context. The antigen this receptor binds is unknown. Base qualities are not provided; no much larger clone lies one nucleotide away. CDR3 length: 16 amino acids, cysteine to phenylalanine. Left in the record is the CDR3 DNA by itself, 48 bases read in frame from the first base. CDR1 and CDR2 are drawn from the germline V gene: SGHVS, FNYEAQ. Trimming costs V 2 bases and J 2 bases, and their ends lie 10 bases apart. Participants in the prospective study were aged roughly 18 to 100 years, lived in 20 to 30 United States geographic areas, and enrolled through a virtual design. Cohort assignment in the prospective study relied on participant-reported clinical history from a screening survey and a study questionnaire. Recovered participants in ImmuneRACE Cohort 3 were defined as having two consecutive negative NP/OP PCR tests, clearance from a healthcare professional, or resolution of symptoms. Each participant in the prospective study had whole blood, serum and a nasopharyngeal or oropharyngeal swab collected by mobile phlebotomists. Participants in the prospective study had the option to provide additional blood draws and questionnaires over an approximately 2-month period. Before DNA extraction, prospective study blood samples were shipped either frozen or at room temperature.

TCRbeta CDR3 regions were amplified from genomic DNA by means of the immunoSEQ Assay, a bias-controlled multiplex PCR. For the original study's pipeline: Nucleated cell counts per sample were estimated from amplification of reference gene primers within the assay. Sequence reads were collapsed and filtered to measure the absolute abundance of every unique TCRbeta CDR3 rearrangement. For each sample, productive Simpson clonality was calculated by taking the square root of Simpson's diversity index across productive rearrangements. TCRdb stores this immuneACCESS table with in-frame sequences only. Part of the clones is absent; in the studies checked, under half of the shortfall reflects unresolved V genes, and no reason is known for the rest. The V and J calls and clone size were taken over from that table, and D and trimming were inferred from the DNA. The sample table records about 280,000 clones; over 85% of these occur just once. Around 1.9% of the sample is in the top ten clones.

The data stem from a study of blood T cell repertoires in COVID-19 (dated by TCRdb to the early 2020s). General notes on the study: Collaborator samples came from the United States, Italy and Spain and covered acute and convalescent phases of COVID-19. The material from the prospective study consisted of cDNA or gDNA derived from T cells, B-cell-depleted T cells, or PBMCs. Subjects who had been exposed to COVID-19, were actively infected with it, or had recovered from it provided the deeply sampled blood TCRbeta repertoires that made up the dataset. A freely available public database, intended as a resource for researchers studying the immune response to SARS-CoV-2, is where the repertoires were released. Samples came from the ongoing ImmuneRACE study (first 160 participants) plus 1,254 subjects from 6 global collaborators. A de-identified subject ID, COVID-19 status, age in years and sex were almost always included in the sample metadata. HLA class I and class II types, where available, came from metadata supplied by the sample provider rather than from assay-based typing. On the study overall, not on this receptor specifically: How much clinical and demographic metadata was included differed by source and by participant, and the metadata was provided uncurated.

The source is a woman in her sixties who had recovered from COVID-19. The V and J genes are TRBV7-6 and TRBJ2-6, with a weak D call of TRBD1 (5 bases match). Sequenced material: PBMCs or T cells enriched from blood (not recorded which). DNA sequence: TGTGCCAGCAGCTTAACAGGCAATCCTGGGGCCAACGTCCTGACTTTC. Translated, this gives CASSLTGNPGANVLTF.